These T cell receptor beta chains were read from a single sample in a study of Tregs in tolerant kidney transplant recipients. Generated by immunoSEQ multiplex PCR, the TCRdb table keeps only in-frame clones and is missing some. The data contain about 240,000 clones, about 86% of them singletons. Source material: CD4+ T cells from blood. These receptors all come from a human donor in good health. Both conserved end residues are part of each CDR3. D genes are given only for firm matches. Size values are once, few and many counts, or a class for expanded clones, and some rows have none.

clone size: once; J gene: TRBJ1-1; V gene: TRBV29-1; D gene: NA; CDR3 protein: CSVGSGPSTEAFF; CDR3 DNA: TGCAGCGTCGGGTCCGGGCCGAGCACTGAAGCTTTCTTT
clone size: NA; J gene: TRBJ2-1; V gene: TRBV11-2; D gene: NA; CDR3 protein: CASSLFRDPLNEQFF; CDR3 DNA: TGTGCCAGCAGCTTATTCAGGGACCCTCTCAATGAGCAGTTCTTC
clone size: once; J gene: TRBJ2-7; V gene: TRBV6-5; D gene: NA; CDR3 protein: CASSYSVGGGYEQYF; CDR3 DNA: TGTGCCAGCAGTTATAGCGTGGGCGGAGGCTACGAGCAGTACTTC
clone size: NA; J gene: TRBJ2-7; V gene: TRBV6-1; D gene: TRBD1; CDR3 protein: CASSAGTGKWDYEQYF; CDR3 DNA: TGTGCCAGCAGTGCGGGGACAGGTAAATGGGACTACGAGCAGTACTTC
clone size: NA; J gene: TRBJ1-2; V gene: TRBV5-8; D gene: NA; CDR3 protein: CASSFQNYGYTF; CDR3 DNA: TGTGCCAGCAGCTTCCAAAACTATGGCTACACCTTC
clone size: NA; J gene: TRBJ2-3; V gene: TRBV7-3; D gene: TRBD1; CDR3 protein: CASSWDRERDTQYF; CDR3 DNA: TGTGCCAGCAGCTGGGACAGAGAGAGAGATACGCAGTATTTT
clone size: NA; J gene: TRBJ1-3; V gene: TRBV10-1; D gene: NA; CDR3 protein: CASSIGGSGNTIYF; CDR3 DNA: TGCGCCAGCAGTATCGGGGGATCTGGAAACACCATATATTTT
clone size: NA; J gene: TRBJ1-1; V gene: TRBV2; D gene: NA; CDR3 protein: CASSDPGNTEAFF; CDR3 DNA: TGTGCCAGCAGTGACCCAGGGAACACTGAAGCTTTCTTT
clone size: NA; J gene: TRBJ2-3; V gene: TRBV29-1; D gene: TRBD2; CDR3 protein: CSVRDSGRAADTQYF; CDR3 DNA: TGCAGCGTGAGAGATAGCGGGAGGGCCGCAGATACGCAGTATTTT
clone size: NA; J gene: TRBJ1-5; V gene: TRBV27; D gene: NA; CDR3 protein: CASSLMRSQPQHF; CDR3 DNA: TGTGCCAGCAGTTTAATGCGGAGTCAGCCCCAGCATTTT
clone size: NA; J gene: TRBJ2-1; V gene: TRBV2; D gene: TRBD2; CDR3 protein: CASSLAGEGQFF; CDR3 DNA: TGTGCCAGCAGTCTAGCGGGAGAAGGGCAGTTCTTC
clone size: NA; J gene: TRBJ1-3; V gene: TRBV30; D gene: TRBD1; CDR3 protein: CAWSLGQERNTIYF; CDR3 DNA: TGTGCCTGGAGCCTCGGACAGGAAAGAAACACCATATATTTT
clone size: NA; J gene: TRBJ2-7; V gene: TRBV11-2; D gene: NA; CDR3 protein: CASSVTRPAEQYF; CDR3 DNA: TGTGCCAGCAGCGTGACCAGACCCGCCGAGCAGTACTTC
clone size: few; J gene: TRBJ2-2; V gene: TRBV30; D gene: TRBD1; CDR3 protein: CAWRKTGGGGELFF; CDR3 DNA: TGTGCCTGGAGAAAGACAGGGGGCGGCGGGGAGCTGTTTTTT
clone size: NA; J gene: TRBJ1-4; V gene: TRBV7-9; D gene: NA; CDR3 protein: CASSLVIGTRVYEKLFF; CDR3 DNA: TGTGCCAGCAGCTTAGTAATTGGGACAAGGGTATATGAAAAACTGTTTTTT
clone size: NA; J gene: TRBJ1-2; V gene: TRBV9; D gene: NA; CDR3 protein: CASSPDRNYGYTF; CDR3 DNA: TGTGCCAGCAGCCCAGACCGAAACTATGGCTACACCTTC
clone size: once; J gene: TRBJ2-5; V gene: TRBV19; D gene: NA; CDR3 protein: CASATAGYQETQYF; CDR3 DNA: TGTGCCAGTGCGACGGCGGGGTACCAAGAGACCCAGTACTTC
clone size: NA; J gene: TRBJ1-2; V gene: TRBV4-1; D gene: NA; CDR3 protein: CASSVPGPYYGYTF; CDR3 DNA: TGCGCCAGCAGCGTACCAGGACCGTACTATGGCTACACCTTC
clone size: many; J gene: TRBJ2-2; V gene: TRBV19; D gene: TRBD2; CDR3 protein: CASRTSANTGELFF; CDR3 DNA: TGTGCCAGTAGGACTAGCGCGAACACCGGGGAGCTGTTTTTT
clone size: NA; J gene: TRBJ1-1; V gene: TRBV7-6; D gene: NA; CDR3 protein: CASTELGWGTEAFF; CDR3 DNA: TGTGCCAGCACCGAATTGGGTTGGGGCACTGAAGCTTTCTTT
clone size: NA; J gene: TRBJ2-1; V gene: TRBV5-4; D gene: NA; CDR3 protein: CASSFYNEQFF; CDR3 DNA: TGTGCCAGCAGCTTTTACAATGAGCAGTTCTTC
clone size: NA; J gene: TRBJ1-1; V gene: TRBV21-1; D gene: NA; CDR3 protein: CASSIAKRGKFCTEAFF; CDR3 DNA: TGTGCCAGCAGCATCGCTAAACGGGGTAAATTTTGCACTGAAGCTTTCTTT
clone size: NA; J gene: TRBJ2-7; V gene: TRBV18; D gene: NA; CDR3 protein: CASSPPPRTLVYEQYF; CDR3 DNA: TGTGCCAGCTCACCCCCACCCCGGACTCTCGTCTACGAGCAGTACTTC
clone size: NA; J gene: TRBJ2-3; V gene: TRBV7-2; D gene: NA; CDR3 protein: CASSLPTDTQYF; CDR3 DNA: TGTGCCAGCAGCTTGCCAACAGATACGCAGTATTTT
clone size: NA; J gene: TRBJ1-2; V gene: TRBV5-4; D gene: NA; CDR3 protein: CASSPTAAGGYTF; CDR3 DNA: TGTGCCAGCAGCCCTACAGCCGCCGGTGGCTACACCTTC
clone size: NA; J gene: TRBJ1-3; V gene: TRBV6-1; D gene: TRBD1; CDR3 protein: CASIPTGNGNTIYF; CDR3 DNA: TGTGCCAGCATTCCGACAGGGAACGGAAACACCATATATTTT
clone size: NA; J gene: TRBJ1-5; V gene: TRBV5-4; D gene: TRBD1; CDR3 protein: CASSLGGNNQPQHF; CDR3 DNA: TGTGCCAGCAGCTTAGGGGGCAACAATCAGCCCCAGCATTTT
clone size: NA; J gene: TRBJ2-7; V gene: TRBV6-5; D gene: TRBD1; CDR3 protein: CASSYLDRDEQYF; CDR3 DNA: TGTGCCAGCAGTTACCTCGACAGGGACGAGCAGTACTTC
clone size: NA; J gene: TRBJ1-2; V gene: TRBV10-3; D gene: NA; CDR3 protein: CAISEFGLGTLDGYTF; CDR3 DNA: TGTGCCATCAGTGAGTTCGGATTGGGAACCTTGGATGGCTACACCTTC
clone size: NA; J gene: TRBJ1-2; V gene: TRBV4-1; D gene: TRBD1; CDR3 protein: CASSQDPQGAGYGYTF; CDR3 DNA: TGCGCCAGCAGCCAAGATCCCCAGGGGGCAGGGTATGGCTACACCTTC
clone size: NA; J gene: TRBJ2-7; V gene: TRBV18; D gene: NA; CDR3 protein: CASSPLQEAVSSYEQYF; CDR3 DNA: TGTGCCAGCTCACCACTCCAAGAGGCAGTCAGCTCCTACGAGCAGTACTTC
clone size: NA; J gene: TRBJ2-7; V gene: TRBV5-4; D gene: TRBD2; CDR3 protein: CASSPGLAGDEQYF; CDR3 DNA: TGTGCCAGCAGCCCGGGACTAGCGGGAGACGAGCAGTACTTC
clone size: NA; J gene: TRBJ2-7; V gene: TRBV18; D gene: TRBD2; CDR3 protein: CASSPASGSWNEQYF; CDR3 DNA: TGTGCCAGCTCACCGGCCAGCGGGAGTTGGAACGAGCAGTACTTC
clone size: NA; J gene: TRBJ1-5; V gene: TRBV6-5; D gene: NA; CDR3 protein: CASSYYSNQPQHF; CDR3 DNA: TGTGCCAGCAGTTACTATAGCAATCAGCCCCAGCATTTT
clone size: NA; J gene: TRBJ1-2; V gene: TRBV7-6; D gene: TRBD1; CDR3 protein: CASSQNTGGIGYTF; CDR3 DNA: TGTGCCAGCAGCCAAAATACAGGGGGCATTGGCTACACCTTC
clone size: NA; J gene: TRBJ2-7; V gene: TRBV5-6; D gene: TRBD1; CDR3 protein: CASSIGTAYEQYF; CDR3 DNA: TGTGCCAGCAGCATCGGGACAGCTTACGAGCAGTACTTC
clone size: NA; J gene: TRBJ2-3; V gene: TRBV29-1; D gene: NA; CDR3 protein: CSVEGWSADTQYF; CDR3 DNA: TGCAGCGTTGAAGGGTGGTCGGCAGATACGCAGTATTTT
clone size: NA; J gene: TRBJ2-7; V gene: TRBV2; D gene: TRBD2; CDR3 protein: CACSETAGGPGEQYF; CDR3 DNA: TGTGCCTGCAGTGAAACGGCGGGAGGGCCTGGTGAGCAGTACTTC
clone size: NA; J gene: TRBJ2-7; V gene: TRBV9; D gene: NA; CDR3 protein: CASSVAAAGPPYEQYF; CDR3 DNA: TGTGCCAGCAGCGTAGCTGCGGCAGGGCCACCCTACGAGCAGTACTTC
clone size: few; J gene: TRBJ1-2; V gene: TRBV19; D gene: NA; CDR3 protein: CASSIDRYYGYTF; CDR3 DNA: TGTGCCAGTAGTATTGACAGGTACTATGGCTACACCTTC
clone size: NA; J gene: TRBJ2-5; V gene: TRBV9; D gene: TRBD1; CDR3 protein: CASSPRQGGAETQYF; CDR3 DNA: TGTGCCAGCAGCCCCCGACAGGGTGGGGCGGAGACCCAGTACTTC
clone size: few; J gene: TRBJ1-6; V gene: TRBV27; D gene: TRBD1; CDR3 protein: CASSFRGGGNNSPLHF; CDR3 DNA: TGTGCCAGCAGTTTCCGAGGGGGCGGGAATAATTCACCCCTCCACTTT
clone size: NA; J gene: TRBJ2-5; V gene: TRBV5-1; D gene: NA; CDR3 protein: CASSLAGVGETQYF; CDR3 DNA: TGCGCCAGCAGCTTGGCAGGTGTGGGAGAGACCCAGTACTTC
clone size: once; J gene: TRBJ2-5; V gene: TRBV6-5; D gene: TRBD2; CDR3 protein: CASSYSSGGPETQYF; CDR3 DNA: TGTGCCAGCAGTTACTCTAGCGGGGGGCCGGAGACCCAGTACTTC
clone size: NA; J gene: TRBJ2-1; V gene: TRBV9; D gene: TRBD2; CDR3 protein: CASSHQRGGAYNEQFF; CDR3 DNA: TGTGCCAGCAGCCATCAGAGGGGAGGGGCCTACAATGAGCAGTTCTTC
clone size: NA; J gene: TRBJ1-4; V gene: TRBV7-2; D gene: NA; CDR3 protein: CASSLALPRGAGKLFF; CDR3 DNA: TGTGCCAGCAGCTTAGCGCTCCCCAGGGGAGCGGGAAAACTGTTTTTT
clone size: NA; J gene: TRBJ2-2; V gene: TRBV2; D gene: NA; CDR3 protein: CASKSEGTGELFF; CDR3 DNA: TGTGCCAGCAAAAGCGAGGGGACCGGGGAGCTGTTTTTT
clone size: NA; J gene: TRBJ2-7; V gene: TRBV30; D gene: TRBD1; CDR3 protein: CAWSLRARGLSYEQYF; CDR3 DNA: TGTGCCTGGAGTCTCAGGGCCAGGGGGCTGTCCTACGAGCAGTACTTC
clone size: NA; J gene: TRBJ2-2; V gene: TRBV6-5; D gene: NA; CDR3 protein: CASSYSMARRSGELFF; CDR3 DNA: TGTGCCAGCAGTTACTCGATGGCCAGGCGATCCGGGGAGCTGTTTTTT
clone size: NA; J gene: TRBJ2-7; V gene: TRBV9; D gene: NA; CDR3 protein: CASSVVGSSYEQYF; CDR3 DNA: TGTGCCAGCAGCGTAGTCGGTTCGAGTTACGAGCAGTACTTC